This TCR beta chain emerged from a study of PD-L1 blockade in urothelial cancer. Time point reported: pretreatment peripheral blood. Some clones are missing from TCRdb's copy, which holds only in-frame ones; the method was immunoSEQ multiplex PCR. The sample has tens of thousands of clones, 90% seen once; the top ten hold 1.5% to 2%. The CDR3 length is 14 residues. Germline lookup yields CDR1 MNHEY and CDR2 SVGAGI. Trimming stripped 6 bases from V and 4 bases from J, with 16 bases between. The clonotype comes from a man in his 60s with urothelial cancer. Sequenced material: PBMCs, taken around atezolizumab (anti-PD-L1) treatment. This chain links TRBV6-5 with TRBJ2-7; a weak D match, TRBD1 (6 bases). This CDR3 reads CASSYDRMEYEQYF. Here the CDR3 DNA reads TGTGCCAGCAGCTACGACAGGATGGAATACGAGCAGTACTTC.